This T cell receptor beta chain was recorded in a study of T cells after yellow fever vaccination (dated by TCRdb to the late 2010s). A note on the overall study: The SMART-Seq v4 Ultra Low Input RNA kit was used to prepare libraries from fractions with low cell numbers. Blood was collected at multiple timepoints before and after primary and secondary immunization, and bulk PBMC replicates and cell subsets were isolated. The cohort comprised two healthy male donors, one aged 18 to 30 and one aged 30 to 40 years. To follow T-cell clones before and after primary and booster YFV17D yellow fever vaccination, bulk TCR alpha and beta repertoires were sequenced over time. Beyond this particular receptor, the publication reports: The secondary T-cell response was weaker than the primary response but faster, peaking on day 5 instead of day 15. A small share of clonotypes was detected in both CD4 and CD8 compartments, with the overlap likely arising from convergent recombination. Because abundant contaminating clonotypes from the bulk population could be contained in FACS-sorted repertoires, computational filtering was required. Most clones expanded after primary vaccination were re-detected after the booster (approximately 96% of CD4 and around nine tenths of CD8), suggesting broad memory maintenance. Because only two donors were included in the study, the extent to which the findings can be generalized is limited.

This clonotype has a count of ten or more. Its antigen is still unknown. There are no base qualities to consult, and no much larger clone falls within one base. Via the germline V gene (reference sequence), CDR1 is GTSNPN and CDR2 SVGIG. Trimming at the junction amounts to 0 bases on V and 4 bases on J, and the germline ends lie 4 bases apart. There are 11 amino acids in the CDR3, from cysteine to phenylalanine inclusive. CDR3 DNA is the only sequence kept; it has 33 bases, read in frame from the first base. TCR cDNA was synthesized by 5'RACE template switching, through which a universal primer site and unique molecular identifiers were introduced. Priming for cDNA synthesis came from both the TCR alpha and TCR beta constant segments. Library amplification used two PCR steps, and the second PCR step added sample barcodes and sequencing adapters. Libraries were sequenced on Illumina HiSeq 2500 (2x100 bp) or NovaSeq (2x150 bp). The original methods were these. MIGEC handled demultiplexing of reads and collapsing into UMI consensus sequences, while MiXCR performed V(D)J alignment. Clonotypes responding to the vaccine were identified with edgeR on replicate PBMC samples, with the criteria of FDR below 0.01 and a log2 fold change above 5 up to day 15. Each bulk clonotype received a CD4 or CD8 identity based on whether the sequenced CD4 or CD8 repertoire contained that clonotype at higher abundance. TCRdb cleaned the public reads at Q25 with fastp, built clones with MiXCR and kept in-frame beta chains. Rows are combined by CDR3 protein, so each entry shows the most common genes and DNA. The V and J calls were determined by TCRdb, not by the authors. This sample comprises 400,000 to 650,000 distinct CDR3 sequences, 21% of them detected only once. About 15% of the sample comes from the top ten.

The meaning of the sample's treatment or condition label: live attenuated yellow fever vaccine strain. Two biological replicates of bulk PBMCs were collected at each blood-draw timepoint. PBMCs were isolated from peripheral blood using a standard Ficoll-Paque protocol. TriZol was used to extract RNA from bulk PBMCs, CD4 and CD8 fractions, and dextramer-positive and dextramer-negative fractions. Sequenced here: PBMCs, sampled about 20 days after the first yellow fever vaccination. The TCR sequence derives from a man in his late teens or twenties who received the YFV17D yellow fever vaccine. The rearranged segments are TRBV30 and TRBJ2-7; the D gene lacks a confident call. At the DNA level, the sequence is TGTGCCTGGAGTGTACAGTACGAGCAGTACTTC. Its protein is CAWSVQYEQYF. The CDR3 plus the reference TRBV30 and TRBJ2-7 genes for the other parts give the full variable domain: SQTIHQWPATLVQPVGSPLSLECTVEGTSNPNLYWYRQAAGRGLQLLFYSVGIGQISSEVPQNLSASRPQDRQFILSSKKLLLSDSGFYLCAWSVQYEQYFGPGTRLTVT.